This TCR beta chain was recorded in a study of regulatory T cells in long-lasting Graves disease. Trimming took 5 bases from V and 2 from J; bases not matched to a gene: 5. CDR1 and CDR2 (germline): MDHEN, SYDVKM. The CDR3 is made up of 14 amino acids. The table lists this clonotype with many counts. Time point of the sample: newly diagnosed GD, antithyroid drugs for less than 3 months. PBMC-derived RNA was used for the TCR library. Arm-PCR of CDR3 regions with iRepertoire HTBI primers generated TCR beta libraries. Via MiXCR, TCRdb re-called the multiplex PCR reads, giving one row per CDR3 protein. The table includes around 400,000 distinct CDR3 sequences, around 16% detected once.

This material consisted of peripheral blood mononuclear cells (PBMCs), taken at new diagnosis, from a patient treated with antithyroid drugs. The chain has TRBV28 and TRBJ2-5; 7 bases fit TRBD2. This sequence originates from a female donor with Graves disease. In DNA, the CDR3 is TGTGCCAGCAGTATCGGGGGGAGTCAAGAGACCCAGTACTTC. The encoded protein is CASSIGGSQETQYF.